This TCR beta chain was documented in a study of cytomegalovirus exposure and HLA in healthy donors. Study-level findings and limits: Later analysis showed TCR association rates varying by HLA locus, highest for DRB1 and lowest for HLA-C. What was likely a sequencing artifact was a cluster of highly shared sequence variants. In a later analysis, TCR beta V- and J-gene trimming was associated with a missense DCLRE1C variant.

Donors sampled were nominally healthy, though unrecorded immune exposures were likely. With 60 Vbeta and 13 Jbeta primers, the PCR was carried out. Here immunoSEQ multiplex PCR was the method, and the copy in TCRdb shows in-frame clones only, minus some. Of about 130,000 clones listed, 82% were seen once; the top ten hold 1% to 1.5%. CDR1 is MNHNS, CDR2 SASEGT, per germline. This CDR3 comprises 16 residues. The V end was cut by 1 base, the J end by 9 bases, with 16 bases between. Regarding this clone: The antigen is unknown.

J is TRBJ1-6 and V is TRBV6-1; a possible D gene is TRBD1 (5 bases). Sequenced material: PBMCs. This TCR derives from a boy aged 5-17 years in good health and CMV-seronegative. CDR3 in DNA: TGTGCCAGCAGTGAAGGATCCGGATACGGGGGTTCACCCCTCCACTTT. Encoded protein: CASSEGSGYGGSPLHF.